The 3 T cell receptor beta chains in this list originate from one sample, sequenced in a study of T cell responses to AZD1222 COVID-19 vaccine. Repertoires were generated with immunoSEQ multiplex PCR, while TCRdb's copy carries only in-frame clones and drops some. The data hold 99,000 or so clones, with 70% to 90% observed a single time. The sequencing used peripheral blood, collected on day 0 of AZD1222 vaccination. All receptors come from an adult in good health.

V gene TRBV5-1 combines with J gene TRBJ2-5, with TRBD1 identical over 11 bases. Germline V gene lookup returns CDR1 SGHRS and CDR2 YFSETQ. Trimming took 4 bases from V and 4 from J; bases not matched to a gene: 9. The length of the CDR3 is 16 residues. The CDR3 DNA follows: TGCGCCAGCAGCCCGGGGGACAGGGGGTCGGGAGAGACCCAGTACTTC. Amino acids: CASSPGDRGSGETQYF.

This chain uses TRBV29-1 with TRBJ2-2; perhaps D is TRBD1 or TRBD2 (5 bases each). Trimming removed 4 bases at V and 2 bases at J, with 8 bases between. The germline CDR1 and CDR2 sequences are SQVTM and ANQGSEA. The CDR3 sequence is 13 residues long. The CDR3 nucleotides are TGCAGCGTTGGCCGGGACAACACCGGGGAGCTGTTTTTT. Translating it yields CSVGRDNTGELFF.

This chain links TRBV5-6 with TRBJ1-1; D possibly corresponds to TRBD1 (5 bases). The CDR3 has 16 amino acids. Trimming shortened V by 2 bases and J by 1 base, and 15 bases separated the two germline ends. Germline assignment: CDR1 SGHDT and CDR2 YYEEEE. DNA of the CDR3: TGTGCCAGCAGCTTACCCTTAGACAGTGAGAACACTGAAGCTTTCTTT. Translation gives CASSLPLDSENTEAFF.